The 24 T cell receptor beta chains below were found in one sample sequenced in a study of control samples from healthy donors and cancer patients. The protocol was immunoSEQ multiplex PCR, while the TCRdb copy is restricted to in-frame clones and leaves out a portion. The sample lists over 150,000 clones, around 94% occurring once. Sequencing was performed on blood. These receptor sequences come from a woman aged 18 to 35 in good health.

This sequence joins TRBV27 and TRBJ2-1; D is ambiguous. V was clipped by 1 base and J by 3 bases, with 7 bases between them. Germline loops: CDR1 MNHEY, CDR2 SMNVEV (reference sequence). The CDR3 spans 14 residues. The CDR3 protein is CASSLFSSYNEQFF. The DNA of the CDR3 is TGTGCCAGCAGTTTATTCTCCAGCTACAATGAGCAGTTCTTC.

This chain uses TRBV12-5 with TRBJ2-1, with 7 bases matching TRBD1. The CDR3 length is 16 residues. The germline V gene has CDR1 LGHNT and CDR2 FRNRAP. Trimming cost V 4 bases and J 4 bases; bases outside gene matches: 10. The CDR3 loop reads CASGYYRDSGYNEQFF. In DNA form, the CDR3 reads TGTGCTAGTGGTTATTATCGGGACAGCGGATACAATGAGCAGTTCTTC.

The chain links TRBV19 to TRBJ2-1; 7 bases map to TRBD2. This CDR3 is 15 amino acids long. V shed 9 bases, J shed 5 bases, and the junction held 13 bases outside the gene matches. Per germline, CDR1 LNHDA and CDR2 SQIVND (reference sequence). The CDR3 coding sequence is TGTGCCAGCAAATTAGCGGGCGATCAGCACAATGAGCAGTTCTTC. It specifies CASKLAGDQHNEQFF.

The CDR3 region is CSVSKGGTEAFF. Written as DNA, the CDR3 is TGCAGCGTTTCGAAAGGGGGCACTGAAGCTTTCTTT. The chain has TRBV29-1 and TRBJ1-1; tentative D call: TRBD1 (6 bases). Germline CDR1 is SQVTM and CDR2 is ANQGSEA. Trimming took 5 bases from V and 4 from J, leaving 11 bases between them. CDR3 length equals 12 residues.

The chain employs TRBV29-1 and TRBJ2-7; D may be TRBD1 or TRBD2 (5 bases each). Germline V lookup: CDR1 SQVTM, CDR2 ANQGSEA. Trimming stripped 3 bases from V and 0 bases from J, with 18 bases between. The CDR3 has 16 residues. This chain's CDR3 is CSVDGAGTASSYEQYF. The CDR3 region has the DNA TGCAGCGTTGATGGTGCCGGGACCGCCAGCTCCTACGAGCAGTACTTC.

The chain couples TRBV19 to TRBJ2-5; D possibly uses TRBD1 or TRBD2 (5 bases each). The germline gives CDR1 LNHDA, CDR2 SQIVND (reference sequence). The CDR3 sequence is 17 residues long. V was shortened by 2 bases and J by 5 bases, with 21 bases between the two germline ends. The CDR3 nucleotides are TGTGCCAGTAGTATATCCCCCGGCAGGGCCGAGGGGGAGACCCAGTACTTC. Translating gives CASSISPGRAEGETQYF.

CDR3 sequence (DNA): TGTGCCAGCAGTTTTGAGGGGATAAACATTCAGTACTTC. This encodes CASSFEGINIQYF. J is TRBJ2-4 and V is TRBV12-3 or TRBV12-4; D is tentatively TRBD1 or TRBD2 (5 bases each). The CDR3 has 13 amino acids. V was pared by 3 bases and J by 6 bases, with 9 bases between.

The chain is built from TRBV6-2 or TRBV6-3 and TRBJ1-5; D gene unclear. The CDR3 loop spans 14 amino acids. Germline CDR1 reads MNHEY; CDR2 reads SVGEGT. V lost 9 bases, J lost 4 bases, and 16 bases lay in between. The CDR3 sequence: CARSLGVVNQPQHF. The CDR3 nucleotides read TGTGCCAGGAGCCTTGGAGTGGTGAATCAGCCCCAGCATTTT.

The CDR3 sequence is CASSLKGAGNTEAFF. Written as DNA, the CDR3 is TGTGCCAGCAGCTTAAAAGGCGCAGGGAACACTGAAGCTTTCTTT. V gene TRBV7-9 combines with J gene TRBJ1-1; D remains unclear. The CDR3 is 15 amino acids. V was shortened by 2 bases and J by 1 base, with 11 bases between the two germline ends. Germline assignment: CDR1 SEHNR and CDR2 FQNEAQ (reference sequence).

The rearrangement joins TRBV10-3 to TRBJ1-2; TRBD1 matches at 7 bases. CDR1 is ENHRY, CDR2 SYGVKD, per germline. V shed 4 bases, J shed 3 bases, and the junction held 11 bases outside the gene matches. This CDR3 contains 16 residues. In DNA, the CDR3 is TGTGCCATCAGTGGTGATCTGGGACAGACCGACTATGGCTACACCTTC. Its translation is CAISGDLGQTDYGYTF.

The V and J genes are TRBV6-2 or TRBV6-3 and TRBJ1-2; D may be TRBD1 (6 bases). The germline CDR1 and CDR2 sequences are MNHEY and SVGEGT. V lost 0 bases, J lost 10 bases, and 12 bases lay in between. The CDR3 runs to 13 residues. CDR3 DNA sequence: TGTGCCAGCAGTTACTCTGGGGGCAACTACTACACCTTC. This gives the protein CASSYSGGNYYTF.

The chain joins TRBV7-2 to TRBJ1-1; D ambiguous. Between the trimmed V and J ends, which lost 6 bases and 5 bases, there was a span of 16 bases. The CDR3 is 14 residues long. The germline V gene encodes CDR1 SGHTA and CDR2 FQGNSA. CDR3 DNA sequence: TGTGCCAGCAGAACCCACCCGGACCGAACTGAAGCTTTCTTT. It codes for CASRTHPDRTEAFF.

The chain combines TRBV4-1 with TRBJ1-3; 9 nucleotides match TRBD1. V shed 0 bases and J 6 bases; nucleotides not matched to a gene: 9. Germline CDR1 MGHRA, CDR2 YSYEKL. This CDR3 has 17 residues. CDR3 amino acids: CASSQDTRQGVANTIYF. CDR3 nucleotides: TGCGCCAGCAGCCAAGATACGAGACAGGGGGTTGCAAACACCATATATTTT.

CDR3 sequence reads: CASRPWGANTEAFF. The CDR3 DNA reads TGTGCCAGCAGACCTTGGGGGGCGAACACTGAAGCTTTCTTT. The V gene is TRBV11-2, the J gene TRBJ1-1; weak D call: TRBD1 (6 bases). Germline CDR1 and CDR2: SGHAT and FQNNGV. The CDR3 spans 14 residues. V gave up 6 bases and J gave up 1 base, with 12 bases separating them.

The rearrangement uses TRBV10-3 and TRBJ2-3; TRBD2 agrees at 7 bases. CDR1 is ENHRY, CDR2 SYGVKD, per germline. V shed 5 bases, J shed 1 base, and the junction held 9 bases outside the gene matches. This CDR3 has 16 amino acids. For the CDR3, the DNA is TGTGCCATCAGTCAGGGTGGGCTAGCGGGCACAGATACGCAGTATTTT. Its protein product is CAISQGGLAGTDTQYF.

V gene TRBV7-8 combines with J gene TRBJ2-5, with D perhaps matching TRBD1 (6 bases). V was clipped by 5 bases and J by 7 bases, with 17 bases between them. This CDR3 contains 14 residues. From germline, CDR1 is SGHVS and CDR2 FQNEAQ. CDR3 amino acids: CASSPDPSRGTQYF. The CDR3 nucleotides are TGTGCCAGCAGCCCGGACCCCTCCAGGGGGACCCAGTACTTC. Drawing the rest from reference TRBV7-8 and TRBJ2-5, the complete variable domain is GAGVSQSPRYKVAKRGQDVALRCDPISGHVSLFWYQQALGQGPEFLTYFQNEAQLDKSGLPSDRFFAERPEGSVSTLKIQRTQQEDSAVYLCASSPDPSRGTQYFGPGTRLLVL.

The CDR3 spells CASSYGTQTGELFF. In DNA form, the CDR3 reads TGTGCCAGCAGTTACGGGACTCAAACCGGGGAGCTGTTTTTT. The chain joins TRBV6-5 to TRBJ2-2; maybe TRBD2 (6 bases). V was clipped by 2 bases and J by 5 bases, with 9 bases between them. CDR1 is MNHEY and CDR2 is SVGAGI in the germline V gene. The CDR3 is 14 residues long.

CDR3 coding DNA: TGTGCCAGCAGCTTGGCCTTAGGAGGGGAAGCTTTCTTT. This sequence encodes CASSLALGGEAFF. This chain joins TRBV5-6 and TRBJ1-1, with D uncertain. V was clipped by 0 bases and J by 8 bases, with 11 bases between them. This CDR3 is 13 amino acids long. Looked up from germline, CDR1 is SGHDT and CDR2 is YYEEEE.

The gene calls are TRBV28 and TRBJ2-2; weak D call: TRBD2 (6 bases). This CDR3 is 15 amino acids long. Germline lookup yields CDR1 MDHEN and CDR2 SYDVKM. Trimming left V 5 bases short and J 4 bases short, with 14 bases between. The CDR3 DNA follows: TGTGCCAGCAGTCCCTCTAGCGCAGTCACCGGGGAGCTGTTTTTT. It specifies CASSPSSAVTGELFF.

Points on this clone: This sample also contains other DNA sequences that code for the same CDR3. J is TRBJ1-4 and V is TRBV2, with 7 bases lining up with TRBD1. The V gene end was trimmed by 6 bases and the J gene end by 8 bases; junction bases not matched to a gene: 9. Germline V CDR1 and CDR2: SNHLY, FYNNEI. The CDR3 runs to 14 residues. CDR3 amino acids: CASSSTGRNEKLFF. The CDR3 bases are TGTGCCAGCAGCTCGACAGGGAGGAACGAAAAACTGTTTTTT.

The CDR3 reads CASSQMEGSSYNEQFF. CDR3 DNA: TGTGCCAGCAGCCAAATGGAGGGGAGCTCCTACAATGAGCAGTTCTTC. The V and J genes are TRBV14 and TRBJ2-1, with D perhaps TRBD2 (6 bases). Trimming left V 2 bases short and J 0 bases short, with 11 bases between. Germline-derived CDR1 and CDR2 are SGHDN and FVKESK. The CDR3 length is 16 residues.

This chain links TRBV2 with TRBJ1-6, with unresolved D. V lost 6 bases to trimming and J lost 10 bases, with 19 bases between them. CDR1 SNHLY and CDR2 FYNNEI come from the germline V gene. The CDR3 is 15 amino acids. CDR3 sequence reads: CASRRLWIVRSPLHF. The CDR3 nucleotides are TGTGCCAGCAGGAGGTTGTGGATCGTCAGGTCACCCCTCCACTTT. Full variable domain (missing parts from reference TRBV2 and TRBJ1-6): EPEVTQTPSHQVTQMGQEVILRCVPISNHLYFYWYRQILGQKVEFLVSFYNNEISEKSEIFDDQFSVERPDGSNFTLKIRSTKLEDSAMYFCASRRLWIVRSPLHFGNGTRLTVT.

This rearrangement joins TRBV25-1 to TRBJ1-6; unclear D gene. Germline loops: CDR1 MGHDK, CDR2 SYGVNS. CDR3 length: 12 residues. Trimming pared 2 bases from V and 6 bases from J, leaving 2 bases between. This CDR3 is CASSESNSPLHF. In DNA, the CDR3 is TGTGCCAGCAGTGAAAGTAATTCACCCCTCCACTTT.

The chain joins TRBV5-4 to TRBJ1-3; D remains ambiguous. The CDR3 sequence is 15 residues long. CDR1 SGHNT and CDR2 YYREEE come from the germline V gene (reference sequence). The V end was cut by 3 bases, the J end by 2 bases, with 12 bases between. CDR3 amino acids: CASSSTAGTGNTIYF. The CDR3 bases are TGTGCCAGCAGCTCGACCGCGGGAACTGGAAACACCATATATTTT.